This T cell receptor beta chain came from a study of cytomegalovirus exposure and HLA in healthy donors. Overall study context: From 150 million to 200 million T cells, an earlier analysis saw some 120 million unique TCR beta sequences.

Study-wide points: Later analysis identified a missense DCLRE1C variant that was linked to TCR beta V- and J-gene trimming. Later analysis indicated greater clonal expansion among HLA-associated TCR beta chains than among equally common other chains.

The CDR3 extends over 14 amino acids. The germline V gene encodes CDR1 ENHRY and CDR2 SYGVKD. Germline trimming cut 10 bases from V and 2 bases from J; bases unmatched to any gene: 9. Remarks on this clone: No antigen is known for it.

The PCR ran on 60 Vbeta and 13 Jbeta primers. Only in-frame clones appear in the TCRdb table, and some are missing; sequencing was by immunoSEQ multiplex PCR. The sample contains roughly 170,000 clones, approximately 78% of which appear only once. The sequenced sample was PBMCs. The rearrangement joins TRBV10-3 to TRBJ2-7, with TRBD1 matching over 9 bases. This receptor was taken from a woman younger than 30 in good health and CMV-seronegative. The CDR3, as DNA: TGTGCCACCGAGCCGGGACAGGGTACCTACGAGCAGTACTTC. Encoded protein: CATEPGQGTYEQYF.